The source of this T cell receptor (beta chain) is a study of vaccination and CD4 T cells after COVID-19 (dated by TCRdb to 2022 to 2024). With respect to the entire study: Every convalescent patient had a positive nasal swab PCR test for SARS-CoV-2, with mild disease in nine or ten patients and severe disease in one. The convalescent cohort comprised six males and four females, including two Hispanic individuals, seven Caucasians, two Asians and one multiracial person. Two doses of either the Pfizer-BioNTech BNT162b2 vaccine (n=8) or the Moderna mRNA-1273 vaccine (n=2) were administered to participants. Post-COVID blood samples were collected from convalescent patients a median of around 96 days after diagnosis, with a range of roughly 30 to 161 days. The time from the second vaccine dose to post-vaccine blood sampling had a median of roughly 70 days and ranged from about 14 to 250 days. Overlapping spike peptide pools from SARS-CoV-2 and from the common cold coronaviruses HCoV-NL63, HCoV-OC43 and HCoV-229E were used as culture stimuli. Control cultures received a CEFX viral epitope pool as the positive control, an HIV-1 Nef peptide pool as the negative control, or no peptide. In over 8 COVID-19 convalescent patients and 4 infection-naive healthy vaccine recipients, the spike-specific CD4+ TCR repertoire before mRNA vaccination was compared with the repertoire after mRNA vaccination.

Library creation used PCR. At the Johns Hopkins FTIC core, DNA from the cultured CD4+ T cells underwent TCR sequencing with the Oncomine TCR Beta short-read assay. Genomic DNA was extracted from the cultured CD4+ T cells with the QIAamp micro DNA kit. The Oncomine TCR Beta libraries from cultured CD4+ T cells were pooled using unique dual indexes and then sequenced on an Illumina iSeq 100. The published analysis was carried out like this. Non-productive sequences were removed, and CDR3s not starting with C, not ending with F or W, or shorter than 7 amino acids were discarded. The MANAFEST web application identified antigen-specific clonotypes by comparing peptide-stimulated wells against reference wells and other culture wells. To be called positive, a clone needed an FDR below 0.05, an odds ratio above 5, and a productive frequency above 0.1% in at least two of three replicate wells. A clonotype was classed as cross-reactive if the clonotype showed significant expansion both in SARS-CoV-2 spike wells and in at least one common cold coronavirus spike condition. CDR3 homology was assessed with Levenshtein distances (stringdist) and unrooted phylogenetic trees (ape) in R version 3.6.1. TCRdb reran the public reads through fastp at Q25 and MiXCR, keeping productive beta chains. When rows share a CDR3 protein, they turn into one entry using the most common DNA and genes. The V and J calls were not made by the authors but by TCRdb's processing. In all, the sample holds around 12,000 distinct CDR3 sequences, and roughly two fifths of those were seen once. In total, the top ten clones hold just under 9.5% of the sample.

Concerning this clonotype itself: Its antigen has not been determined. Base-call qualities are not available, and no considerably larger clone is one nucleotide away.

General findings and caveats noted by the study authors: Among convalescent patients, a median roughly 90% of the SARS-CoV-2-reactive clones seen after vaccination appeared only after vaccination, which suggests priming specific to the vaccine. The study included relatively few convalescent patients and did not analyze early timepoints after natural infection. Although the median number of SARS-CoV-2-reactive clonotypes went up from more than 20 after infection to some 40 after vaccination, the increase was not significant. Of the vaccine-specific clones found in convalescent patients, nearly all (304 of 307) were mono-reactive for SARS-CoV-2 spike instead of being cross-reactive with common cold coronaviruses.

The cysteine opens and the phenylalanine closes a CDR3 of 13 amino acids. CDR3 DNA is the only sequence kept; it has 39 bases, read in frame from the first base. Unmatched junction bases come to 5, with V trimmed by 4 bases and J by 5 bases. The germline V gene gives CDR1 as SGDLS and CDR2 as YYNGEE. Sample treatment or condition, as interpreted from the label and publication: approximately 9-day PBMC culture with coronavirus spike peptide pools or control peptides (ViraFEST assay). The ViraFEST assay, used in the study, expanded antigen-specific T cells with peptide pools and then identified the expanded clonotypes through TCR sequencing. The convalescent patients' positive SARS-CoV-2 PCR tests fell between March and December 2020, which was before the Alpha, Beta and Delta variants emerged in the United States. Each well held millions of PBMCs cultured with approximately 9.2 ug/ml peptide pools in IMDM containing around 5% human AB serum and around 10 IU/ml IL-2. Half of the culture medium was replaced with fresh IL-2-containing medium on days 3 and 7. After about nine days of culture, CD4+ T cells were isolated by negative selection with the EasySep CD4+ T cell isolation kit. PBMCs were separated from whole blood using Ficoll-Paque Plus gradient centrifugation and then either used fresh or cryopreserved at -140C. Triplicate wells were generally used for each culture condition.

Sequenced input: CD4+ T cells from blood, cultured in vitro. The origin of this receptor is a human donor who had recovered from COVID-19. This chain joins TRBV9 to TRBJ2-5; a stretch of 7 junction bases matches TRBD2. The CDR3 region reads CASSLGGSETQYF. The DNA sequence is TGTGCCAGCAGCCTCGGGGGGTCGGAGACCCAGTACTTC. Reference TRBV9 and TRBJ2-5 proteins supply the regions before and after the CDR3; the full variable domain is: DSGVTQTPKHLITATGQRVTLRCSPRSGDLSVYWYQQSLDQGLQFLIQYYNGEERAKGNILERFSAQQFPDLHSELNLSSLELGDSALYFCASSLGGSETQYFGPGTRLLVL.